One TCR beta chain is described in this entry. This entry is derived from a study of OX40 agonist ivuxolimab in advanced cancers. Study-wide background: The patients got ivuxolimab, which is an agonistic anti-OX40 (CD134) antibody.

The method was immunoSEQ multiplex PCR; TCRdb's version includes in-frame clones alone and lacks a portion of them. The sample holds some 85,000 clones, around 90% seen once. This clonotype was obtained from an adult with an advanced solid tumor such as melanoma, head and neck, liver or kidney cancer. Sequencing used CD4+ or CD8+ T cells sorted from blood, obtained in a trial of the OX40 agonist ivuxolimab.

CDR3 in amino acids: CASSLAAGNQPQHF. CDR3 coding DNA: TGCGCCAGCAGCTTGGCGGCAGGCAATCAGCCCCAGCATTTT. J is TRBJ1-5 and V is TRBV5-1, with D unresolved. The germline V gene encodes CDR1 SGHRS and CDR2 YFSETQ. The CDR3 extends over 14 amino acids. The V end was cut by 0 bases, the J end by 2 bases, with 6 bases between. Filled out from reference TRBV5-1 and TRBJ1-5, the complete variable domain reads KAGVTQTPRYLIKTRGQQVTLSCSPISGHRSVSWYQQTPGQGLQFLFEYFSETQRNKGNFPGRFSGRQFSNSRSEMNVSTLELGDSALYLCASSLAAGNQPQHFGDGTRLSIL.